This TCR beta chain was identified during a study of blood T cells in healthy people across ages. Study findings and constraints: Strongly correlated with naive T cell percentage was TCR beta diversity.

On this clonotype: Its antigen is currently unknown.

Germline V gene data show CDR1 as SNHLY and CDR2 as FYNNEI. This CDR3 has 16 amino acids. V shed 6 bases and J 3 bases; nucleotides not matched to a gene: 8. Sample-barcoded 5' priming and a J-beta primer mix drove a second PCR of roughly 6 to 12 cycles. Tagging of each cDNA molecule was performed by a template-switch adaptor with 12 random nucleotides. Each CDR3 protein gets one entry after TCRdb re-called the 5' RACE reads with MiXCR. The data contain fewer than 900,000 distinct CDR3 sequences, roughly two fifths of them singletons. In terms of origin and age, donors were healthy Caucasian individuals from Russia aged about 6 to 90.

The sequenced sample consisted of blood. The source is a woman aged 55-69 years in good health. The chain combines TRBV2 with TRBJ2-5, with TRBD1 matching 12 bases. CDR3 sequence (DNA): TGTGCCAGCAGGACAGAAGGGACAGGGGGCAAAGAGACCCAGTACTTC. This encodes CASRTEGTGGKETQYF. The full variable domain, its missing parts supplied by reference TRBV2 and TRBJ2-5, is EPEVTQTPSHQVTQMGQEVILRCVPISNHLYFYWYRQILGQKVEFLVSFYNNEISEKSEIFDDQFSVERPDGSNFTLKIRSTKLEDSAMYFCASRTEGTGGKETQYFGPGTRLLVL.